This T cell receptor (beta chain) was sequenced for a study of T-cell reconstitution after alpha-beta-depleted transplantation in children (dated by TCRdb to between 2015 and 2016). Describing the broader study: Using TCR repertoire profiling, the study quantitatively followed how T-cell immune reconstitution unfolded in children after TCRalphabeta/CD19-depleted allogeneic hematopoietic cell transplantation. Results the study describes overall, beyond this receptor: The apparently early recovery of alphabetaT-cell counts about two months after transplant reportedly depended on only several hundred rapidly expanded clones that came from non-depleted graft cells. In some patients, the high TCRbeta diversity seen at day 60 was put down to recipient T cells and intrathymic progenitors that had survived conditioning. Over subsequent months, a decline in hyperexpanded clone frequencies was noted, and after one year, T-cell counts and TCRbeta diversity were mostly ascribed to newly produced T cells.

From cysteine to phenylalanine, the CDR3 is 17 amino acids long. Just CDR3 DNA is preserved here, 51 bases in frame from base 1. Trimming leaves V shorter by 1 base and J shorter by 4 bases, with the junction holding 6 bases beyond the gene matches. CDR1 SGHKS and CDR2 YYEKEE were looked up in the germline V gene (reference sequence). Interpreted using the paper, the treatment or condition label stands for: allogeneic hematopoietic cell transplantation with graft depleted of TCRalphabeta T cells and CD19 B cells. Transplant recipients were children who received TCRalphabeta/CD19-depleted allogeneic hematopoietic cell grafts. This clonotype was picked up a small number of times. Its antigen is currently not known. Base qualities are not at hand, and no much larger clone is one base apart. Receptors were amplified or captured by PCR. The data were produced on an Illumina HiSeq 2500. TCR library preparation used molecular barcoding, with unique molecular identifiers applied to normalize quantification of the TCRbeta repertoire. The public reads were run again by TCRdb, first through fastp at Q25 and then through MiXCR, and only productive beta chains were kept. Rows with a matching CDR3 protein are joined into one entry that keeps the most common DNA and genes. For this sample the table gives about 440,000 distinct CDR3 sequences, of which over 40% were detected only once. The leading ten clones occupy 27% of the sample.

The receptor was derived from a girl aged 2 to 10 with aplastic anemia, due to receive a stem cell transplant. The input for sequencing was PBMCs, taken before TCRalphabeta/CD19-depleted stem cell transplant. Recombination linked TRBV5-5 to TRBJ2-3; TRBD2 lines up with 13 middle nucleotides. The CDR3 region has the sequence CASSLSTSGRAADTQYF. DNA sequence: TGTGCCAGCAGCTTGTCAACTAGCGGGAGGGCTGCAGATACGCAGTATTTT.